What follows are 32 T cell receptor beta chains derived from one specimen sequenced in a study of shared clonotypes between healthy human individuals. Terminally differentiated effector memory CD45RA+ cells were excluded from the naive CD8 cells, which were CD45RO-negative and positively selected for CCR7. Produced via immunoSEQ multiplex PCR; TCRdb's table is partial and in-frame only. The sample consists of about 2 million clones, approximately 94% of them appearing once. The sequenced material came from naive CD8+ T cells sorted from blood. These TCRs come from a man between 18 and 35 years old in good health.

This chain connects TRBV6-1 to TRBJ1-1, with TRBD1 matching 9 bases. J was trimmed by 4 bases and V by 5 bases; bases with no gene match: 8. Germline loops: CDR1 MNHNS, CDR2 SASEGT. The CDR3 covers 15 residues. The CDR3 DNA reads TGTGCCAGCAGTACCGGACAGGGGAGGGCCACTGAAGCTTTCTTT. The encoded protein is CASSTGQGRATEAFF.

This rearrangement joins TRBV13 to TRBJ2-7; a possible D gene is TRBD1 (6 bases). The CDR3 extends over 15 amino acids. Germline V CDR1 and CDR2: PRHDT, FYEKMQ (reference sequence). Between the trimmed V and J ends, which lost 5 bases and 1 base, there was a span of 15 bases. The DNA for the CDR3 is TGTGCCAGCAGCCCCACGACAGGTCTATCCTACGAGCAGTACTTC. Its protein is CASSPTTGLSYEQYF.

The V call is TRBV11-2, the J call TRBJ1-6; TRBD1 might be the D (6 bases). Trimming took off 4 bases at V and 7 bases at J, with 14 bases between the two ends. There are 15 residues in the CDR3. Germline CDR1 is SGHAT and CDR2 is FQNNGV. The CDR3 here is CASSSSRGGNSPLHF. The CDR3 DNA is TGTGCCAGCAGCTCCTCTAGAGGGGGGAATTCACCCCTCCACTTT. The full variable domain, in which reference TRBV11-2 and TRBJ1-6 provide the parts outside the CDR3, is EAGVAQSPRYKIIEKRQSVAFWCNPISGHATLYWYQQILGQGPKLLIQFQNNGVVDDSQLPKDRFSAERLKGVDSTLKIQPAKLEDSAVYLCASSSSRGGNSPLHFGNGTRLTVT.

This chain connects TRBV30 to TRBJ1-2, with 9 bases that match TRBD1. CDR1 and CDR2 (germline): GTSNPN, SVGIG (reference sequence). V lost 5 bases, J lost 5 bases, and 12 bases stayed unmatched. The CDR3 spans 15 residues. The CDR3 loop is CAWDTGTGTWYGYTF. The CDR3, as DNA: TGTGCCTGGGACACCGGGACAGGGACTTGGTATGGCTACACCTTC.

V gene TRBV28 combines with J gene TRBJ2-2; D possibly corresponds to TRBD2 (5 bases). The ends were cut back, 5 bases at V and 6 bases at J, with 16 bases in the middle. Germline V CDR1 and CDR2: MDHEN, SYDVKM. The CDR3 runs to 15 residues. The CDR3 loop is CASSPPREGAGELFF. CDR3 nucleotide sequence: TGTGCCAGCAGTCCCCCCCGGGAAGGCGCCGGGGAGCTGTTTTTT.

The chain joins TRBV5-1 to TRBJ2-1, with D tentatively TRBD2 (5 bases). This CDR3 spans 15 amino acids. The V end was cut by 4 bases, the J end by 7 bases, with 18 bases between. Germline values: CDR1 SGHRS, CDR2 YFSETQ. CDR3 nucleotide sequence: TGCGCCAGCAGCACCTTAGCATTTTCGGGGAATGAGCAGTTCTTC. Protein: CASSTLAFSGNEQFF.

CDR3: CASSITEGSEAFF. CDR3 sequence (DNA): TGTGCCAGTAGTATTACCGAAGGGAGTGAAGCTTTCTTT. The chain joins TRBV19 to TRBJ1-1; D not certain. Between the trimmed V and J ends, which lost 3 bases and 7 bases, there was a span of 12 bases. CDR1 is LNHDA and CDR2 is SQIVND in the germline V gene (reference sequence). This CDR3 has 13 amino acids. The full variable domain, its missing parts supplied by reference TRBV19 and TRBJ1-1, is DGGITQSPKYLFRKEGQNVTLSCEQNLNHDAMYWYRQDPGQGLRLIYYSQIVNDFQKGDIAEGYSVSREKKESFPLTVTSAQKNPTAFYLCASSITEGSEAFFGQGTRLTVV.

The chain combines TRBV30 with TRBJ2-2; the D is unclear. The V gene's germline CDR1 is GTSNPN and CDR2 SVGIG (reference sequence). The CDR3 covers 12 residues. The V gene lost 4 bases and the J gene lost 6 bases, with 9 bases spanning the gap. CDR3 sequence: CAWTAGPGELFF. The DNA of the CDR3 is TGTGCCTGGACGGCCGGGCCCGGGGAGCTGTTTTTT. The whole variable domain, filled in from reference TRBV30 and TRBJ2-2, reads SQTIHQWPATLVQPVGSPLSLECTVEGTSNPNLYWYRQAAGRGLQLLFYSVGIGQISSEVPQNLSASRPQDRQFILSSKKLLLSDSGFYLCAWTAGPGELFFGEGSRLTVL.

This clone showed up just once. The chain couples TRBV11-2 to TRBJ1-2, with unresolved D. Trimming left V 8 bases short and J 8 bases short, with 21 bases between. CDR3 size: 14 residues. Per germline, CDR1 SGHAT and CDR2 FQNNGV. CDR3 region: CASFRGGSKEGYTF. The CDR3 coding sequence is TGTGCCAGCTTTCGGGGAGGGAGTAAGGAAGGCTACACCTTC.

This chain uses TRBV6-1 with TRBJ1-5; 12 nucleotides line up with TRBD1. The CDR3 runs 15 residues. J was trimmed by 6 bases and V by 5 bases; bases with no gene match: 5. CDR1 is MNHNS, CDR2 SASEGT, per germline. The CDR3 here is CASSSGTGGFQPQHF. The CDR3 region has the DNA TGTGCCAGCAGTTCCGGGACAGGGGGCTTTCAGCCCCAGCATTTT.

The J gene is TRBJ2-1, the V gene TRBV6-5, with D perhaps TRBD1 or TRBD2 (5 bases each). Germline assignment: CDR1 MNHEY and CDR2 SVGAGI. With 8 bases removed from V and 7 bases from J, the gap between germline ends came to 15 bases. The CDR3 is 13 amino acids. CDR3 nucleotide sequence: TGTGCCAGCGGGACCAGCTCTTGGAATGAGCAGTTCTTC. This codes for CASGTSSWNEQFF.

The chain employs TRBV4-3 and TRBJ2-1; no clear D. CDR3 size: 13 residues. Germline loops: CDR1 LGHNA, CDR2 YSLEER. V lost 0 bases and J 8 bases, leaving 8 bases between the germline ends. The CDR3 loop reads CASSQDREDEQFF. The CDR3 coding sequence is TGCGCCAGCAGCCAAGATAGGGAAGATGAGCAGTTCTTC.

The chain combines TRBV7-9 with TRBJ2-7, with D tentatively TRBD2 (5 bases). Between the trimmed V and J ends, which lost 5 bases and 2 bases, there was a span of 13 bases. This CDR3 contains 14 residues. Per the germline V gene, CDR1 is SEHNR and CDR2 is FQNEAQ (reference sequence). The CDR3, as DNA: TGTGCCAGCAGCGGGGAGACGGGCCCCTACGAGCAGTACTTC. It is translated as CASSGETGPYEQYF. The full variable domain, with the rest looked up from reference TRBV7-9 and TRBJ2-7, is DTGVSQNPRHKITKRGQNVTFRCDPISEHNRLYWYRQTLGQGPEFLTYFQNEAQLEKSRLLSDRFSAERPKGSFSTLEIQRTEQGDSAMYLCASSGETGPYEQYFGPGTRLTVT.

V and J are TRBV5-5 and TRBJ2-5; TRBD2 matches 15 bases. The CDR3 runs to 16 residues. CDR1 is SGHKS, CDR2 YYEKEE, per germline (reference sequence). Trimming removed 2 bases from V and 4 bases from J; junction bases left unmatched: 3. Here the CDR3 DNA reads TGTGCCAGCAGCTTTCCGGGACTAGCGGGAGGAGAGACCCAGTACTTC. This encodes CASSFPGLAGGETQYF.

V and J are TRBV30 and TRBJ2-1; D not resolved. The CDR3 sequence is 13 residues long. Trimming took off 8 bases at V and 1 base at J, with 12 bases between the two ends. Germline assignment: CDR1 GTSNPN and CDR2 SVGIG (reference sequence). The CDR3 loop is CALTDLSYNEQFF. Here the CDR3 DNA reads TGTGCCCTTACTGACTTGTCCTACAATGAGCAGTTCTTC.

The V gene is TRBV6-6, the J gene TRBJ2-5; 9 positions match TRBD2. CDR3 size: 16 residues. V lost 0 bases to trimming and J lost 5 bases; unmatched junction nucleotides: 7. Looked up from germline, CDR1 is MNHNY and CDR2 is SVGAGI (reference sequence). The CDR3 bases are TGTGCCAGCAGTTACTCGCCTAGCGGGATCGGGGAGACCCAGTACTTC. This gives the protein CASSYSPSGIGETQYF.

This chain joins TRBV9 and TRBJ1-5; D not certain. Trimming shortened V by 4 bases and J by 1 base, and 6 bases separated the two germline ends. Germline loops: CDR1 SGDLS, CDR2 YYNGEE. This CDR3 region has 13 residues. The CDR3 is CASSNTSNQPQHF. Here the CDR3 DNA reads TGTGCCAGCAGCAACACCAGCAATCAGCCCCAGCATTTT.

Only one count was recorded for this clone. This chain connects TRBV6-1 to TRBJ2-7; 12 nucleotides match TRBD2. The germline V gene encodes CDR1 MNHNS and CDR2 SASEGT. The CDR3 consists of 14 residues. The trim removed 9 bases at V and 0 bases at J, leaving 3 bases unmatched. The CDR3 here is CASWTSGISYEQYF. The CDR3 bases are TGTGCCAGTTGGACTAGCGGGATCTCCTACGAGCAGTACTTC.

The chain is built from TRBV5-1 and TRBJ2-5; no firm D call. Per germline, CDR1 SGHRS and CDR2 YFSETQ. The CDR3 runs to 13 residues. Trimming took off 1 base at V and 4 bases at J, with 8 bases between the two ends. The DNA of the CDR3 is TGCGCCAGCAGCTTGACGGTAACAGAGACCCAGTACTTC. Protein product: CASSLTVTETQYF.

CDR3 region: CATSSESPSADSYNEQFF. CDR3 bases: TGTGCCACCAGCAGTGAATCCCCCAGCGCGGACTCCTACAATGAGCAGTTCTTC. The rearrangement joins TRBV15 to TRBJ2-1; D gene ambiguous. V was shortened by 3 bases and J by 0 bases, with 18 bases between the two germline ends. In germline, CDR1 is LNHNV, CDR2 YYDKDF (reference sequence). CDR3 length equals 18 residues. Using reference TRBV15 and TRBJ2-1 for the parts outside the CDR3, the full variable domain is DAMVIQNPRYQVTQFGKPVTLSCSQTLNHNVMYWYQQKSSQAPKLLFHYYDKDFNNEADTPDNFQSRRPNTSFCFLDIRSPGLGDTAMYLCATSSESPSADSYNEQFFGPGTRLTVL.

The rearrangement links TRBV7-9 to TRBJ2-7, with D unresolved. CDR1 is SEHNR, CDR2 FQNEAQ, per germline (reference sequence). This CDR3 region has 13 residues. Trimming removed 0 bases at V and 2 bases at J, with 5 bases between. Written as DNA, the CDR3 is TGTGCCAGCAGCTTAGCGAACACCTACGAGCAGTACTTC. Translating gives CASSLANTYEQYF.

This CDR3 reads CAAGEAGGYNEQFF. In DNA form, the CDR3 reads TGTGCCGCGGGAGAAGCGGGAGGATACAATGAGCAGTTCTTC. V is TRBV27 and J is TRBJ2-1; 9 positions agree with TRBD2. The J segment lost 4 bases and the V segment lost 11 bases, leaving 9 bases of the junction unmatched. Germline V lookup: CDR1 MNHEY, CDR2 SMNVEV (reference sequence). CDR3 size: 14 residues.

Regarding this clone: This same CDR3 is encoded by further DNA sequences in the sample. The J gene is TRBJ2-1, the V gene TRBV27; D remains ambiguous. Germline-derived CDR1 and CDR2 are MNHEY and SMNVEV (reference sequence). There are 13 residues in the CDR3. The V end was cut by 3 bases, the J end by 4 bases, with 7 bases between. CDR3 nucleotides: TGTGCCAGCAGTTTCGGGCCATACAATGAGCAGTTCTTC. Amino acids: CASSFGPYNEQFF.

This clone came up once. The genes are TRBV11-2 and TRBJ2-3; 7 bases fit TRBD1. The CDR3 is 18 residues long. The ends lost 4 bases at V and 0 bases at J; junction bases unmatched: 13. Germline assignment: CDR1 SGHAT and CDR2 FQNNGV. CDR3 residues: CASSSIGGEGASTDTQYF. Here the CDR3 DNA reads TGTGCCAGCAGCTCGATTGGGGGCGAGGGGGCTAGCACAGATACGCAGTATTTT.

The chain combines TRBV7-9 with TRBJ1-5; D not certain. CDR1 and CDR2 from the germline V gene are SEHNR and FQNEAQ (reference sequence). V lost 1 base and J 3 bases, leaving 7 bases between the germline ends. CDR3 length: 14 residues. The CDR3 DNA reads TGTGCCAGCAGCTTAGACGGGGACAATCAGCCCCAGCATTTT. This translates into CASSLDGDNQPQHF.

The V call is TRBV7-6, the J call TRBJ2-5; perhaps D is TRBD1 or TRBD2 (5 bases each). Germline loops: CDR1 SGHVS, CDR2 FNYEAQ. The CDR3 is made up of 16 amino acids. V shed 4 bases and J shed 1 base, with 16 bases lying between them. CDR3 sequence: CASSSNWWDGQETQYF. In DNA form, the CDR3 reads TGTGCCAGCAGCTCAAATTGGTGGGACGGCCAAGAGACCCAGTACTTC.

J is TRBJ2-7 and V is TRBV9, with 7 bases aligning to TRBD1. The CDR3 covers 14 residues. V was pared by 3 bases and J by 4 bases, with 7 bases of the junction left unmatched. Germline V CDR1 and CDR2: SGDLS, YYNGEE. The CDR3 DNA follows: TGTGCCAGCAGCGGACAGGGACGGGGATACGAGCAGTACTTC. Translation gives CASSGQGRGYEQYF.

This chain joins TRBV6-1 and TRBJ2-7; TRBD1 aligns across 8 bases. Germline CDR1 and CDR2: MNHNS and SASEGT. V was clipped by 10 bases and J by 0 bases; unmatched bases: 8. This CDR3 comprises 14 residues. In DNA form, the CDR3 reads TGTGCCACCGTGCAGGACAGGGCCTCCTACGAGCAGTACTTC. Its protein product is CATVQDRASYEQYF.

The table lists this clone with a count of one. The chain employs TRBV4-1 and TRBJ2-1, with D possibly being TRBD1 (5 bases). Trimming removed 4 bases at V and 3 bases at J, with 10 bases between. Germline V gene lookup returns CDR1 MGHRA and CDR2 YSYEKL. The CDR3 totals 14 residues. The CDR3 loop is CASSPPGYYNEQFF. In nucleotides, the CDR3 is TGCGCCAGCAGCCCCCCAGGGTACTACAATGAGCAGTTCTTC.

This clone was detected only once. V is TRBV18 and J is TRBJ2-2; D possibly corresponds to TRBD2 (5 bases). The CDR3 length is 17 residues. V was trimmed by 4 bases and J by 0 bases, leaving 15 bases between them. Germline V gene data show CDR1 as KGHSH and CDR2 as LQKENI. The CDR3 DNA reads TGTGCCAGCTCACAACCAGCCGGGGTTACGAACACCGGGGAGCTGTTTTTT. Amino acids: CASSQPAGVTNTGELFF.

The gene calls are TRBV5-1 and TRBJ1-1, with D maybe TRBD1 (6 bases). Trimming left V 2 bases short and J 2 bases short, with 22 bases between. The germline V gene encodes CDR1 SGHRS and CDR2 YFSETQ. The CDR3 is made up of 18 amino acids. The CDR3 loop is CASSFTPGGAVGNTEAFF. The CDR3 nucleotides are TGCGCCAGCAGCTTTACTCCGGGGGGCGCGGTTGGAAACACTGAAGCTTTCTTT.

This rearrangement joins TRBV29-1 to TRBJ1-2; D may be TRBD1 (6 bases). Germline CDR1 reads SQVTM; CDR2 reads ANQGSEA. With 5 bases removed from V and 4 bases from J, the gap between germline ends came to 17 bases. The length of the CDR3 is 14 residues. The CDR3 spells CSVYHREKTYGYTF. CDR3 bases: TGCAGCGTTTACCACAGGGAAAAAACCTATGGCTACACCTTC.